The source of this T cell receptor (beta chain) is a study of blood T cell repertoires in COVID-19. Overall study context: Researchers got acute and convalescent COVID-19 samples from the United States, Italy and Spain. In each case, the material was cDNA or gDNA derived from T cells, B-cell-depleted T cells, or PBMCs.

In the original processing: How many nucleated cells were present was estimated from reference gene primer amplification. The table came from immunoSEQ multiplex PCR; TCRdb's copy has only in-frame clones and leaves some out. Clone size and V and J calls were adopted from that table, with D and trimming inferred from the DNA. The sample has 200,000 to 300,000 clones; 65% to 90% are singletons. Seattle researchers signed up patients amid active infection and tracked them longitudinally. Germline CDR1 and CDR2: SNHLY and FYNNEI. The CDR3 has 16 residues. The V gene end was trimmed by 6 bases and the J gene end by 0 bases; junction bases not matched to a gene: 4. This clone was observed a few times.

Sequenced material: peripheral blood. The sequence was obtained from a middle-aged man with COVID-19, enrolled during active disease. The chain links TRBV2 to TRBJ2-3, with 12 nucleotides matching TRBD2. The CDR3 region is CASRTTSGGSTDTQYF. The CDR3 nucleotides read TGTGCCAGCAGGACGACTAGCGGGGGCAGCACAGATACGCAGTATTTT.